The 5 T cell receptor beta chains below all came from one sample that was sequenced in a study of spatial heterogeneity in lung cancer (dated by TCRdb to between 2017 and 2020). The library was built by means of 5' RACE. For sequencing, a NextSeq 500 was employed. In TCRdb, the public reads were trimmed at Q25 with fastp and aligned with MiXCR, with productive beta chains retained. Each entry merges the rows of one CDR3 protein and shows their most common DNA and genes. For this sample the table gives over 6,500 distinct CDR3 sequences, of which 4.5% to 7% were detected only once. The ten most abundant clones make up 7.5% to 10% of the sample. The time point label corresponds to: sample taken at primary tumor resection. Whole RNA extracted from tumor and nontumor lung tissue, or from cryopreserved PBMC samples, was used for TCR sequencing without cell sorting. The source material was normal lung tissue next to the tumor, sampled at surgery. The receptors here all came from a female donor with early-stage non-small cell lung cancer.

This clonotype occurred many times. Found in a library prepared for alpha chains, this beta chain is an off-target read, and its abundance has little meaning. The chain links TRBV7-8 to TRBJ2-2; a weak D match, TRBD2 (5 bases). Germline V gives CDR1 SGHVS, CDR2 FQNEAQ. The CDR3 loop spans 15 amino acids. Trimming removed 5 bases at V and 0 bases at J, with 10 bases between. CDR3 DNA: TGTGCCAGCAGCCCCGAGGGCTCGAACACCGGGGAGCTGTTTTTT. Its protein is CASSPEGSNTGELFF.

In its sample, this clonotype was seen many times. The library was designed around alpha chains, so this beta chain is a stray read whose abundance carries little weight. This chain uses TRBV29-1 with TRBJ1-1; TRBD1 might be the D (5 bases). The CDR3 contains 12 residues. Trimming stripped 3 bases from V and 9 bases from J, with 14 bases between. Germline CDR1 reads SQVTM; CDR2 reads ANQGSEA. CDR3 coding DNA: TGCAGCGTTGATACGGGGACCCTGAAAGCTTTCTTT. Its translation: CSVDTGTLKAFF.

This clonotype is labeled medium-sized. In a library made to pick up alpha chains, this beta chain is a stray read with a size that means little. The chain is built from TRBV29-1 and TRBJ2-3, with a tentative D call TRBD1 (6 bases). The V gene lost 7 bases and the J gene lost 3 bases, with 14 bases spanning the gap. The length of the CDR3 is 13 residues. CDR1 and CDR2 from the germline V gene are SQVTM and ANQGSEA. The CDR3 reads CSAGAGQTDTQYF. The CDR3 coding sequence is TGCAGCGCAGGGGCAGGACAGACAGATACGCAGTATTTT.

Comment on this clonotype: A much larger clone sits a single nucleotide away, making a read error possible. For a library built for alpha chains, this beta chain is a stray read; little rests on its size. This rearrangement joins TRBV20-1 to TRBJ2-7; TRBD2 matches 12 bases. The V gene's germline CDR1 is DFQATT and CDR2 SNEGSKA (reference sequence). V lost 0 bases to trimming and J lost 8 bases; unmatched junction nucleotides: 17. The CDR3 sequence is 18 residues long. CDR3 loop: CSARDITSGRHAEYKQYF. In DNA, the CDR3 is TGCAGTGCTAGAGATATTACTAGCGGGAGGCATGCCGAGTACAAGCAGTACTTC.

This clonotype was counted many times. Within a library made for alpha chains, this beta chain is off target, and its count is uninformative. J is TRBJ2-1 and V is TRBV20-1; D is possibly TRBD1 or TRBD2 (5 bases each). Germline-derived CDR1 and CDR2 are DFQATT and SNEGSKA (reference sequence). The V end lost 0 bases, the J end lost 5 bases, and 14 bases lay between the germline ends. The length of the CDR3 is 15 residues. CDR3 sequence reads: CSARDWGSAHNEQFF. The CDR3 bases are TGCAGTGCTAGAGATTGGGGGAGTGCCCACAATGAGCAGTTCTTC.